Listed here are 16 T cell receptor beta chains from one sample, sequenced in a study of PD-L1 blockade in urothelial cancer. Sequenced by immunoSEQ multiplex PCR; TCRdb stores in-frame clones only, minus some. The sample contains tens of thousands of clones, approximately 78% of which appear only once. This sample's time point: pretreatment peripheral blood. Specimen: PBMCs, collected around atezolizumab (anti-PD-L1) treatment. Receptors originate from an older man with urothelial cancer.

This clone was seen only once. The chain is built from TRBV5-1 and TRBJ1-2, with 9 nucleotides matching TRBD1. Germline CDR1 SGHRS, CDR2 YFSETQ. The CDR3 consists of 14 residues. Trimming cost V 1 base and J 8 bases; bases outside gene matches: 6. In DNA, the CDR3 is TGCGCCAGCAGCTTGTCTGGACAGGGGAGGGGCTACACCTTC. Translation: CASSLSGQGRGYTF.

The chain has TRBV11-3 and TRBJ2-2; TRBD2 might be the D (5 bases). Germline V CDR1 and CDR2: SGHNT, YENEEA. Trimming left V 1 base short and J 7 bases short, with 16 bases between. The CDR3 is made up of 16 amino acids. The CDR3 region has the DNA TGTGCCAGCAGCTTAGTCGCTGGGCTTGGGAGCGGGGAGCTGTTTTTT. Protein: CASSLVAGLGSGELFF.

The chain is built from TRBV5-6 and TRBJ2-1, with 7 bases matching TRBD2. The germline V gene has CDR1 SGHDT and CDR2 YYEEEE. This CDR3 has 14 amino acids. V lost 5 bases, J lost 10 bases, and 12 bases stayed unmatched. CDR3 loop: CASRSLAATVEQFF. DNA for the CDR3: TGTGCCAGCAGGAGTCTAGCGGCGACAGTGGAGCAGTTCTTC.

The chain has TRBV7-9 and TRBJ2-2, with 12 positions matching TRBD2. Germline V lookup: CDR1 SEHNR, CDR2 FQNEAQ (reference sequence). The CDR3 totals 18 residues. Losses at the gene ends were 6 bases for V and 1 base for J; bases not matched to a gene: 9. The CDR3 reads CASSRPGLAGGNTGELFF. In DNA form, the CDR3 reads TGTGCCAGCAGTCGGCCGGGACTAGCGGGCGGGAACACCGGGGAGCTGTTTTTT.

This clone has only a few counts. The chain has TRBV28 and TRBJ2-7; 8 positions match TRBD2. The CDR3 has 14 amino acids. The trim removed 6 bases at V and 7 bases at J, leaving 11 bases unmatched. Germline V gives CDR1 MDHEN, CDR2 SYDVKM. Here the CDR3 reads CASRREGRRGEQYF. The CDR3, as DNA: TGTGCCAGCAGACGGGAGGGCCGTAGGGGGGAGCAGTACTTC.

Written as DNA, the CDR3 is TGCAGCGTTAGGACAGGGGGAAATGAGCAGTTCTTC. Translating gives CSVRTGGNEQFF. The V and J genes are TRBV29-1 and TRBJ2-1; 10 nucleotides agree with TRBD1. The germline CDR1 and CDR2 sequences are SQVTM and ANQGSEA. The V segment lost 5 bases and the J segment 7 bases; nucleotides outside the gene matches: 2. CDR3 length: 12 amino acids.

This chain uses TRBV7-2 with TRBJ2-7; D possibly corresponds to TRBD2 (5 bases). The germline V gene encodes CDR1 SGHTA and CDR2 FQGNSA. The V and J ends lost 4 bases and 3 bases respectively, with 10 bases between them. This CDR3 has 13 amino acids. CDR3 nucleotide sequence: TGTGCCAGCAGCTACGGAGACTACTACGAGCAGTACTTC. Its protein product is CASSYGDYYEQYF. The full variable domain, rest sourced from reference TRBV7-2 and TRBJ2-7, is GAGVSQSPSNKVTEKGKDVELRCDPISGHTALYWYRQSLGQGLEFLIYFQGNSAPDKSGLPSDRFSAERTGGSVSTLTIQRTQQEDSAVYLCASSYGDYYEQYFGPGTRLTVT.

The V gene is TRBV9, the J gene TRBJ2-7; 7 bases match TRBD1. V was clipped by 4 bases and J by 6 bases; unmatched bases: 4. The CDR3 has 12 amino acids. Germline lookup yields CDR1 SGDLS and CDR2 YYNGEE. The chain's CDR3 is CASSPGGCEQYF. The DNA for the CDR3 is TGTGCCAGCAGCCCAGGGGGATGCGAGCAGTACTTC.

The V gene is TRBV14, the J gene TRBJ1-2; unclear D gene. Germline values: CDR1 SGHDN, CDR2 FVKESK. The CDR3 runs to 17 residues. The ends were cut back, 0 bases at V and 4 bases at J, with 18 bases in the middle. The CDR3 loop reads CASSQDPPWETRYGYTF. Here the CDR3 DNA reads TGTGCCAGCAGCCAAGATCCCCCATGGGAGACTCGCTATGGCTACACCTTC.

As DNA, the CDR3 is TGTGCCAGCAGCCGCCGGACAGGAGGAGGCACTGAAGCTTTCTTT. Its translation is CASSRRTGGGTEAFF. V usage is TRBV5-6 and J usage is TRBJ1-1; 7 bases map to TRBD1. The CDR3 has 15 amino acids. Trimming cost V 4 bases and J 4 bases; bases outside gene matches: 10. CDR1 SGHDT and CDR2 YYEEEE come from the germline V gene.

A single count supports this clone. The chain uses TRBV7-9 and TRBJ1-5; 11 bases are shared with TRBD1. Germline trimming cut 4 bases from V and 6 bases from J; bases unmatched to any gene: 5. CDR1 and CDR2 (germline): SEHNR, FQNEAQ (reference sequence). This CDR3 has 15 residues. The CDR3 nucleotides read TGTGCCAGCAGCTCCGGACAGGGGGCCGTTCAGCCCCAGCATTTT. It encodes CASSSGQGAVQPQHF.

This clone showed up just a few times. The chain is built from TRBV5-4 and TRBJ2-6; TRBD1 aligns across 10 bases. The V segment lost 0 bases and the J segment 0 bases; nucleotides outside the gene matches: 3. This CDR3 contains 18 residues. Germline lookup yields CDR1 SGHNT and CDR2 YYREEE (reference sequence). Written as DNA, the CDR3 is TGTGCCAGCAGCTTGGGGGACAGGGGAAGCTCTGGGGCCAACGTCCTGACTTTC. Protein product: CASSLGDRGSSGANVLTF.

The chain recombines TRBV7-8 with TRBJ2-5; D unresolved. Per germline, CDR1 SGHVS and CDR2 FQNEAQ. Trimming left V 0 bases short and J 4 bases short, with 6 bases between. The CDR3 has 13 amino acids. The CDR3 is CASSLAPRETQYF. As DNA, the CDR3 is TGTGCCAGCAGCTTAGCCCCCAGAGAGACCCAGTACTTC. Variable domain in full (rest from reference TRBV7-8 and TRBJ2-5): GAGVSQSPRYKVAKRGQDVALRCDPISGHVSLFWYQQALGQGPEFLTYFQNEAQLDKSGLPSDRFFAERPEGSVSTLKIQRTQQEDSAVYLCASSLAPRETQYFGPGTRLLVL.

The chain combines TRBV11-1 with TRBJ2-3; possibly TRBD2 for D (6 bases). This CDR3 has 15 amino acids. V lost 7 bases, J lost 2 bases, and 16 bases lay in between. Germline V gives CDR1 SGHAT, CDR2 FQDESV (reference sequence). The CDR3 reads CASNDFWEDTDTQYF. The CDR3 coding sequence is TGTGCCAGCAACGACTTCTGGGAGGACACAGATACGCAGTATTTT.

This clone showed up just a few times. This chain uses TRBV5-4 with TRBJ1-1; the D is unclear. This CDR3 spans 15 amino acids. The germline CDR1 and CDR2 sequences are SGHNT and YYREEE (reference sequence). The V end was cut by 4 bases, the J end by 4 bases, with 17 bases between. CDR3 DNA sequence: TGTGCCAGCAGCGGCGGGTGGGGAGGGAGCACTGAAGCTTTCTTT. Protein product: CASSGGWGGSTEAFF.

The chain uses TRBV5-5 and TRBJ2-1, with 10 positions matching TRBD1. After removal of 1 base from V and 6 bases from J, the junction contained 7 bases not matched to a gene. CDR1 is SGHKS and CDR2 is YYEKEE in the germline V gene (reference sequence). CDR3 length: 16 residues. The CDR3 region has the DNA TGTGCCAGCAGCTTGCGTCGACAGGGGGCTGGCAATGAGCAGTTCTTC. Encoded protein: CASSLRRQGAGNEQFF.